The 17 T cell receptor beta chains below were found in one sample sequenced in a study of blood T cell repertoires in COVID-19. Measured with immunoSEQ multiplex PCR; TCRdb has only the in-frame clones, and not every one. The data contain 300,000 to 350,000 clones, about 90% of them singletons. Sample: PBMCs or T cells enriched from blood (not recorded which). The receptors were gathered from a young woman who had been exposed to COVID-19.

The V and J genes are TRBV7-2 and TRBJ1-2; 8 bases are shared with TRBD1. The germline CDR1 and CDR2 sequences are SGHTA and FQGNSA. V was pared by 0 bases and J by 3 bases, with 6 bases of the junction left unmatched. This CDR3 spans 16 amino acids. CDR3 residues: CASSLAGTGRDYGYTF. The CDR3 coding sequence is TGTGCCAGCAGCTTAGCCGGGACAGGCAGAGACTATGGCTACACCTTC.

The chain couples TRBV3-1 (or the pseudogene TRBV3-2) to TRBJ1-1; possible D gene TRBD1, 5 bases. The V and J ends lost 0 bases and 4 bases respectively, with 6 bases between them. The CDR3 consists of 13 residues. Germline V gene sequence: CDR1 LGHDT, CDR2 YNNKEL (reference sequence). The chain's CDR3 is CASSQDRVTEAFF. The CDR3 coding sequence is TGTGCCAGCAGCCAAGACAGGGTCACTGAAGCTTTCTTT.

The chain recombines TRBV7-3 with TRBJ2-3; 13 bases align to TRBD2. J lost 0 bases, V lost 4 bases, and 4 bases had no gene match. The CDR3 runs to 17 residues. Germline V gene data show CDR1 as SGHTA and CDR2 as FQGTGA. CDR3 DNA: TGTGCCAGCAGCTCAGGGACTAGCGGGACTAGCACAGATACGCAGTATTTT. Translating gives CASSSGTSGTSTDTQYF. Looking up the rest from reference TRBV7-3 and TRBJ2-3 gives the full variable domain: GAGVSQTPSNKVTEKGKYVELRCDPISGHTALYWYRQSLGQGPEFLIYFQGTGAADDSGLPNDRFFAVRPEGSVSTLKIQRTERGDSAVYLCASSSGTSGTSTDTQYFGPGTRLTVL.

This clone appeared a single time. Other DNA sequences of this sample code for an identical CDR3. The rearrangement uses TRBV5-1 and TRBJ2-3, with TRBD2 identical over 9 bases. V trimming: 5 bases; J trimming: 4 bases; junction bases outside the gene matches: 8. Germline CDR1 is SGHRS and CDR2 is YFSETQ. The CDR3 extends over 15 amino acids. In DNA, the CDR3 is TGCGCCAGCAGTCCTGGTTTAGCGGGAGCAGATACGCAGTATTTT. The encoded protein is CASSPGLAGADTQYF.

The chain is built from TRBV27 and TRBJ1-1; D call uncertain. Trimming stripped 0 bases from V and 10 bases from J, with 12 bases between. Per germline, CDR1 MNHEY and CDR2 SMNVEV (reference sequence). The CDR3 extends over 13 amino acids. CDR3 sequence (DNA): TGTGCCAGCAGTTTATCGACGGCGGGGAGAGCTTTCTTT. Its protein product is CASSLSTAGRAFF.

This clone has a single count. The chain links TRBV28 to TRBJ1-2; TRBD1 might be the D (5 bases). Germline V lookup: CDR1 MDHEN, CDR2 SYDVKM. V lost 8 bases to trimming and J lost 8 bases, with 15 bases between them. CDR3 size: 12 residues. The CDR3 region has the DNA TGTGCCAGCCGTTACAGCAGGGCCGGCTACACCTTC. Residues: CASRYSRAGYTF.

The CDR3 loop is CASTPGQGRSYANYGYTF. The CDR3 nucleotides are TGTGCCAGTACCCCGGGACAGGGGAGGTCCTACGCTAACTATGGCTACACCTTC. The V gene is TRBV19, the J gene TRBJ1-2; the match to TRBD1 covers 10 bases. Germline V gene data show CDR1 as LNHDA and CDR2 as SQIVND (reference sequence). The CDR3 totals 18 residues. Trimming took 7 bases from V and 0 from J; bases not matched to a gene: 14. Using reference TRBV19 and TRBJ1-2 for the parts outside the CDR3, the full variable domain is DGGITQSPKYLFRKEGQNVTLSCEQNLNHDAMYWYRQDPGQGLRLIYYSQIVNDFQKGDIAEGYSVSREKKESFPLTVTSAQKNPTAFYLCASTPGQGRSYANYGYTFGSGTRLTVV.

This chain links TRBV28 with TRBJ2-1, with 10 bases lining up with TRBD1. The CDR3 length is 13 residues. V shed 5 bases, J shed 14 bases, and the junction held 9 bases outside the gene matches. Germline values: CDR1 MDHEN, CDR2 SYDVKM. The CDR3 sequence is CASSGGTGDFEFF. CDR3 bases: TGTGCCAGCAGTGGGGGGACAGGGGATTTCGAGTTCTTC.

J is TRBJ2-7 and V is TRBV6-5; 7 bases are shared with TRBD1. This CDR3 comprises 15 residues. The germline V gene encodes CDR1 MNHEY and CDR2 SVGAGI. The V segment lost 5 bases and the J segment 2 bases; nucleotides outside the gene matches: 9. The CDR3 sequence: CASSQRQGSTYEQYF. CDR3 DNA sequence: TGTGCCAGCAGTCAAAGACAGGGATCCACCTACGAGCAGTACTTC.

This clone was counted a few times. The rearrangement uses TRBV11-2 and TRBJ2-7; D is unresolved. The CDR3 consists of 12 residues. CDR1 is SGHAT and CDR2 is FQNNGV in the germline V gene. Trimming left V 5 bases short and J 4 bases short, with 9 bases between. As DNA, the CDR3 is TGTGCCAGCAGCCTCTCCGGGTACGAGCAGTACTTC. It codes for CASSLSGYEQYF.

The V call is TRBV27, the J call TRBJ2-3, with D tentatively TRBD1 (6 bases). This CDR3 is 12 amino acids long. Trimming pared 4 bases from V and 10 bases from J, leaving 12 bases between. Germline V gives CDR1 MNHEY, CDR2 SMNVEV (reference sequence). Here the CDR3 DNA reads TGTGCCAGCAGTTCCCTCAGGGGTGCGCAGTATTTT. Protein product: CASSSLRGAQYF.

The chain links TRBV24-1 to TRBJ2-7; possible D gene TRBD2, 5 bases. CDR1 and CDR2 from the germline V gene are KGHDR and SFDVKD. This CDR3 comprises 13 residues. Trimming removed 7 bases from V and 0 bases from J, with 9 bases in between. The CDR3 bases are TGTGCCACCAGCTCTGGGAGCTCCTACGAGCAGTACTTC. Its protein is CATSSGSSYEQYF.

The rearrangement joins TRBV5-1 to TRBJ2-1, with D hard to call. The V gene lost 0 bases and the J gene lost 1 base, with 8 bases spanning the gap. The CDR3 is 15 amino acids. Germline assignment: CDR1 SGHRS and CDR2 YFSETQ. CDR3 nucleotides: TGCGCCAGCAGCTTGGTGGCGGATTCCTACAATGAGCAGTTCTTC. It yields the protein CASSLVADSYNEQFF.

This chain's CDR3 is CASSLTSGTGNEQFF. CDR3 coding DNA: TGTGCCAGCTCCCTCACTAGCGGAACAGGCAATGAGCAGTTCTTC. The chain uses TRBV18 and TRBJ2-1; 8 nucleotides match TRBD2. The germline V gene encodes CDR1 KGHSH and CDR2 LQKENI. J was trimmed by 6 bases and V by 6 bases; bases with no gene match: 10. The CDR3 runs 15 residues.

The genes are TRBV28 and TRBJ2-4, with 9 bases aligning to TRBD2. The CDR3 covers 15 residues. Germline V lookup: CDR1 MDHEN, CDR2 SYDVKM. Trimming cost V 3 bases and J 3 bases; bases outside gene matches: 3. The CDR3 spells CASSLPTSGKNIQYF. DNA for the CDR3: TGTGCCAGCAGTTTGCCGACTAGCGGCAAAAACATTCAGTACTTC.

V usage is TRBV5-6 and J usage is TRBJ2-7, with TRBD1 matching over 9 bases. Looked up from germline, CDR1 is SGHDT and CDR2 is YYEEEE. Unmatched junction bases numbered 5, after V lost 4 bases and J lost 3 bases. The CDR3 has 14 amino acids. The CDR3 here is CASSPGQGYYEQYF. DNA of the CDR3: TGTGCCAGCAGCCCGGGACAGGGCTACTACGAGCAGTACTTC.

This clone appeared many times. The chain recombines TRBV2 with TRBJ1-1; weak D call: TRBD1 (6 bases). Looked up from germline, CDR1 is SNHLY and CDR2 is FYNNEI. The V gene lost 6 bases and the J gene lost 0 bases, with 14 bases spanning the gap. This CDR3 comprises 15 residues. The CDR3 spells CASSASGHMNTEAFF. The CDR3 DNA is TGTGCCAGCAGCGCGTCGGGACACATGAACACTGAAGCTTTCTTT.